The 27 T cell receptor beta chains listed next were all sequenced from one sample in a study of T cell responses to AZD1222 COVID-19 vaccine. Sequenced by immunoSEQ multiplex PCR; TCRdb stores in-frame clones only, minus some. The data contain some 81,000 clones, 80% to 95% of them singletons. The source material was peripheral blood, sampled 28 days after the second AZD1222 dose. The receptors were sampled from an adult who received the AZD1222 COVID-19 vaccine.

This clone was counted a single time. The chain employs TRBV25-1 and TRBJ1-2; 10 nucleotides align to TRBD1. V gave up 4 bases and J gave up 7 bases; unmatched junction bases: 3. The CDR3 extends over 13 amino acids. The germline CDR1 and CDR2 sequences are MGHDK and SYGVNS. The CDR3 sequence: CASSGGTGAGYTF. Here the CDR3 DNA reads TGTGCCAGCAGTGGAGGGACAGGGGCTGGCTACACCTTC.

The J gene is TRBJ2-2, the V gene TRBV15; D is undetermined. Trimming shortened V by 1 base and J by 0 bases, and 6 bases separated the two germline ends. This CDR3 region has 15 residues. Germline V gene lookup returns CDR1 LNHNV and CDR2 YYDKDF (reference sequence). The CDR3 sequence: CATSRGEANTGELFF. The DNA of the CDR3 is TGTGCCACCAGCAGAGGAGAAGCGAACACCGGGGAGCTGTTTTTT.

The chain has TRBV5-1 and TRBJ1-1; 11 bases fit TRBD1. CDR3 length equals 15 residues. The V segment lost 4 bases and the J segment 4 bases; nucleotides outside the gene matches: 6. Germline CDR1 SGHRS, CDR2 YFSETQ. CDR3 nucleotides: TGCGCCAGCAGCGAGGGACAGGGGGAGACCACTGAAGCTTTCTTT. Translation: CASSEGQGETTEAFF.

J is TRBJ1-5 and V is TRBV7-2; D is ambiguous. Per the germline V gene, CDR1 is SGHTA and CDR2 is FQGNSA. V was trimmed by 1 base and J by 7 bases, leaving 8 bases between them. The CDR3 is 13 amino acids. The CDR3 here is CASSLERAQPQHF. The CDR3 nucleotides read TGTGCCAGCAGCTTAGAAAGGGCGCAGCCCCAGCATTTT.

J is TRBJ1-1 and V is TRBV10-2, with TRBD1 matching 7 bases. Trimming removed 2 bases from V and 4 bases from J; junction bases left unmatched: 7. Germline V gives CDR1 WSHSY, CDR2 SAAADI. This CDR3 is 15 amino acids long. The CDR3 coding sequence is TGCGCCAGCAGTGAGGGGGCAGGGGGGAGCACTGAAGCTTTCTTT. It yields the protein CASSEGAGGSTEAFF.

The rearrangement uses TRBV29-1 and TRBJ2-3; D is perhaps TRBD2 (6 bases). Germline lookup yields CDR1 SQVTM and CDR2 ANQGSEA. This CDR3 has 12 amino acids. V was cut by 3 bases and J by 5 bases, with 9 bases left in between. CDR3 DNA: TGCAGCGTTGAGGACGGGGGAGATACGCAGTATTTT. This encodes CSVEDGGDTQYF.

J is TRBJ2-1 and V is TRBV28, with TRBD2 identical over 13 bases. The CDR3 length is 14 residues. Germline V gives CDR1 MDHEN, CDR2 SYDVKM. Trimming at V came to 5 bases and at J to 6 bases, leaving 1 base not matched to a gene. The CDR3 protein is CASSRLAGGNEQFF. The CDR3 DNA sequence: TGTGCCAGCAGTCGACTAGCGGGGGGCAATGAGCAGTTCTTC. Full variable domain (rest looked up from reference TRBV28 and TRBJ2-1): DVKVTQSSRYLVKRTGEKVFLECVQDMDHENMFWYRQDPGLGLRLIYFSYDVKMKEKGDIPEGYSVSREKKERFSLILESASTNQTSMYLCASSRLAGGNEQFFGPGTRLTVL.

This sequence joins TRBV4-1 and TRBJ2-5; 8 positions match TRBD2. V shed 8 bases and J 3 bases; nucleotides not matched to a gene: 11. This CDR3 contains 15 residues. The germline V gene encodes CDR1 MGHRA and CDR2 YSYEKL. Written as DNA, the CDR3 is TGCGCCAGCGGACCTCGGGGGGGCTTTGAAGAGACCCAGTACTTC. Residues: CASGPRGGFEETQYF.

J is TRBJ1-2 and V is TRBV28; D is uncertain. The V end lost 6 bases, the J end lost 8 bases, and 16 bases lay between the germline ends. The CDR3 runs 13 residues. Looked up from germline, CDR1 is MDHEN and CDR2 is SYDVKM. The CDR3 sequence: CASSPDGTRGYTF. The DNA of the CDR3 is TGTGCCAGCAGCCCGGACGGTACTAGAGGCTACACCTTC.

The gene calls are TRBV13 and TRBJ2-3, with D possibly being TRBD2 (7 bases). CDR3 length equals 17 residues. With 3 bases removed from V and 4 bases from J, the gap between germline ends came to 20 bases. Per germline, CDR1 PRHDT and CDR2 FYEKMQ (reference sequence). This CDR3 reads CASSLSHGGGGADTQYF. As DNA, the CDR3 is TGTGCCAGCAGCTTGAGCCACGGGGGCGGGGGAGCAGATACGCAGTATTTT.

The V gene is TRBV7-8, the J gene TRBJ2-2; the D call may be TRBD1 or TRBD2 (5 bases each). CDR1 SGHVS and CDR2 FQNEAQ come from the germline V gene. V gave up 2 bases and J gave up 5 bases, with 9 bases separating them. The CDR3 consists of 14 residues. Here the CDR3 DNA reads TGTGCCAGCAGCTTACTTTGGGGGACCGGGGAGCTGTTTTTT. Its protein product is CASSLLWGTGELFF. Filled out from reference TRBV7-8 and TRBJ2-2, the complete variable domain reads GAGVSQSPRYKVAKRGQDVALRCDPISGHVSLFWYQQALGQGPEFLTYFQNEAQLDKSGLPSDRFFAERPEGSVSTLKIQRTQQEDSAVYLCASSLLWGTGELFFGEGSRLTVL.

V usage is TRBV5-1 and J usage is TRBJ1-1; the D gene is possibly TRBD1 (5 bases). The V and J ends lost 4 bases and 4 bases respectively, with 11 bases between them. The CDR3 runs to 13 residues. Germline CDR1 and CDR2: SGHRS and YFSETQ. The DNA of the CDR3 is TGCGCCAGCAGCCCGGCGCAGGGCACTGAAGCTTTCTTT. It is translated as CASSPAQGTEAFF.

The CDR3 coding sequence is TGTGCCAGCAGCTTATCCGGTGGGGGGTCAGGGGAGACCCAGTACTTC. This codes for CASSLSGGGSGETQYF. The V call is TRBV11-2, the J call TRBJ2-5, with D maybe TRBD2 (6 bases). The CDR3 is 16 residues long. Between the trimmed V and J ends, which lost 2 bases and 5 bases, there was a span of 18 bases. The germline V gene has CDR1 SGHAT and CDR2 FQNNGV. Looking up the rest from reference TRBV11-2 and TRBJ2-5 gives the full variable domain: EAGVAQSPRYKIIEKRQSVAFWCNPISGHATLYWYQQILGQGPKLLIQFQNNGVVDDSQLPKDRFSAERLKGVDSTLKIQPAKLEDSAVYLCASSLSGGGSGETQYFGPGTRLLVL.

The chain couples TRBV5-1 to TRBJ1-5, with D possibly TRBD1 on 6 matching bases. Per the germline V gene, CDR1 is SGHRS and CDR2 is YFSETQ. Between the trimmed V and J ends, which lost 0 bases and 7 bases, there was a span of 14 bases. The CDR3 spans 15 residues. The CDR3 nucleotides are TGCGCCAGCAGCTTGGGGGGACACTCAGGCCAGCCCCAGCATTTT. Translated: CASSLGGHSGQPQHF. Using reference TRBV5-1 and TRBJ1-5 for the parts outside the CDR3, the full variable domain is KAGVTQTPRYLIKTRGQQVTLSCSPISGHRSVSWYQQTPGQGLQFLFEYFSETQRNKGNFPGRFSGRQFSNSRSEMNVSTLELGDSALYLCASSLGGHSGQPQHFGDGTRLSIL.

The chain employs TRBV7-2 and TRBJ2-3; D uncertain. The CDR3 is made up of 13 amino acids. The V end lost 5 bases, the J end lost 3 bases, and 9 bases lay between the germline ends. From germline, CDR1 is SGHTA and CDR2 FQGNSA. The CDR3 coding sequence is TGTGCCAGCAGCCCTCGACAAACAGATACGCAGTATTTT. Translation: CASSPRQTDTQYF.

This sequence joins TRBV5-1 and TRBJ2-6; D is uncertain. Deletions cut 4 bases from V and 12 bases from J, with 17 bases between. Germline CDR1 is SGHRS and CDR2 is YFSETQ. The CDR3 covers 14 residues. The CDR3 is CASSLRPPESVLTF. The CDR3 DNA reads TGCGCCAGCAGCCTGAGACCCCCAGAGTCCGTCCTGACTTTC.

The chain is built from TRBV28 and TRBJ1-5; 10 nucleotides match TRBD1. The germline V gene encodes CDR1 MDHEN and CDR2 SYDVKM. Trimming removed 6 bases from V and 4 bases from J; junction bases left unmatched: 3. There are 14 residues in the CDR3. CDR3: CASRRTGGNQPQHF. CDR3 bases: TGTGCCAGCAGACGGACAGGGGGTAATCAGCCCCAGCATTTT. Together with reference TRBV28 and TRBJ1-5, the CDR3 gives the full variable domain: DVKVTQSSRYLVKRTGEKVFLECVQDMDHENMFWYRQDPGLGLRLIYFSYDVKMKEKGDIPEGYSVSREKKERFSLILESASTNQTSMYLCASRRTGGNQPQHFGDGTRLSIL.

CDR3 residues: CASSSGQGTYEQYF. CDR3 DNA: TGTGCCAGCAGCTCGGGACAGGGAACCTACGAGCAGTACTTC. The J gene is TRBJ2-7, the V gene TRBV5-4, with 9 bases lining up with TRBD1. There are 14 residues in the CDR3. Germline CDR1 reads SGHNT; CDR2 reads YYREEE (reference sequence). V dropped 3 bases and J dropped 2; count of bases not matched to a gene: 3.

This clone was seen just once. The chain carries TRBV29-1 and TRBJ1-2, with no clear D. The germline gives CDR1 SQVTM, CDR2 ANQGSEA. The V gene lost 0 bases and the J gene lost 10 bases, with 15 bases spanning the gap. This CDR3 is built from 13 residues. Here the CDR3 DNA reads TGCAGCGTTGAAGATGCGGGCAGTCTGGCCTACACCTTC. This gives the protein CSVEDAGSLAYTF.

This clone was observed a single time. V and J are TRBV5-5 and TRBJ1-1, with 10 bases aligning to TRBD1. Trimming removed 4 bases from V and 4 bases from J; junction bases left unmatched: 7. There are 15 residues in the CDR3. Germline CDR1 and CDR2: SGHKS and YYEKEE (reference sequence). The CDR3: CASSRQGAFLTEAFF. The DNA of the CDR3 is TGTGCCAGCAGCCGACAGGGGGCTTTTCTCACTGAAGCTTTCTTT.

The chain employs TRBV19 and TRBJ1-6; 7 bases are a match to TRBD1. Germline V gives CDR1 LNHDA, CDR2 SQIVND (reference sequence). The V segment lost 3 bases and the J segment 9 bases; nucleotides outside the gene matches: 8. The CDR3 length is 15 residues. The CDR3 here is CASSIDTGASSPLHF. The DNA of the CDR3 is TGTGCCAGTAGTATTGACACAGGGGCGAGTTCACCCCTCCACTTT.

This clone was seen more than once but under ten times. V is TRBV28 and J is TRBJ1-4; 9 nucleotides match TRBD1. The V gene end was trimmed by 5 bases and the J gene end by 12 bases; junction bases not matched to a gene: 10. Germline CDR1 MDHEN, CDR2 SYDVKM. There are 14 residues in the CDR3. The CDR3: CASSPPRGQGELFF. CDR3 sequence (DNA): TGTGCCAGCAGTCCTCCTCGGGGACAGGGCGAACTGTTTTTT.

This clone was seen only once. This chain connects TRBV11-2 to TRBJ1-2; D is possibly TRBD1 (6 bases). The CDR3 totals 16 residues. Trimming pared 2 bases from V and 3 bases from J, leaving 16 bases between. Germline assignment: CDR1 SGHAT and CDR2 FQNNGV. This CDR3 is CASSLWEGGLDYGYTF. CDR3 DNA sequence: TGTGCCAGCAGCTTATGGGAAGGGGGGCTAGACTATGGCTACACCTTC.

The rearrangement joins TRBV5-4 to TRBJ2-1; 7 bases are a match to TRBD2. This CDR3 comprises 16 residues. Germline values: CDR1 SGHNT, CDR2 YYREEE (reference sequence). After removal of 0 bases from V and 6 bases from J, the junction contained 9 bases not matched to a gene. CDR3 sequence reads: CASSLDGERGGNEQFF. The CDR3 DNA reads TGTGCCAGCAGCTTGGACGGCGAGCGGGGAGGCAATGAGCAGTTCTTC.

V and J are TRBV29-1 and TRBJ1-2; D is perhaps TRBD1 (5 bases). This CDR3 region has 12 residues. V shed 0 bases and J shed 7 bases, with 9 bases lying between them. The V gene's germline CDR1 is SQVTM and CDR2 ANQGSEA. The CDR3 protein is CSVEDHGGGYTF. The CDR3 DNA reads TGCAGCGTTGAAGACCACGGGGGTGGCTACACCTTC.

The J gene is TRBJ1-2, the V gene TRBV27, with D perhaps matching TRBD1 (5 bases). Germline lookup yields CDR1 MNHEY and CDR2 SMNVEV (reference sequence). CDR3 size: 12 residues. V was clipped by 7 bases and J by 2 bases, with 8 bases between them. The CDR3 nucleotides read TGTGCCAGCAAAACAGGAAACTATGGCTACACCTTC. Protein: CASKTGNYGYTF.

The chain links TRBV6-5 to TRBJ2-1; D is possibly TRBD2 (5 bases). The CDR3 is made up of 13 amino acids. Germline CDR1 reads MNHEY; CDR2 reads SVGAGI. V lost 10 bases to trimming and J lost 7 bases, with 17 bases between them. The CDR3 protein is CATHVLWENEQFF. The CDR3 nucleotides read TGTGCCACCCACGTGCTGTGGGAGAATGAGCAGTTCTTC.